This T cell receptor beta chain came from a study of STAT5B mutations in CD4+ large granular lymphocyte leukemia. Study-wide results and caveats: The CD4+ versus CD8+ T-LGLL clonality difference may reflect limited sample size.

The CDR3 runs to 13 residues. The ends lost 4 bases at V and 2 bases at J; junction bases unmatched: 1. Germline assignment: CDR1 SQVTM and CDR2 ANQGSEA. With regard to this clone: The antigen is undetermined.

As processed by the authors: The detection floor for productive clonotype frequency was 2.59 x 10-5. Clones were read by immunoSEQ multiplex PCR, and TCRdb kept only the in-frame ones, dropping some. V, J and clone size are taken as reported in that table, and D and trimming were inferred from the DNA itself. Here the sample spans roughly 32,000 clones, approximately 91% being singletons. What was sequenced was CD4+ T cells from blood buffy coats. The clonotype comes from a human donor in good health. This chain connects TRBV29-1 to TRBJ2-7, with TRBD1 identical over 11 bases. The CDR3: CSVVGQGAYEQYF. The CDR3 bases are TGCAGCGTTGTGGGACAGGGGGCCTACGAGCAGTACTTC.